The text below deals with one T cell receptor (beta chain). With 5 bases clipped from V and 9 bases from J, the junction kept 9 bases outside the gene matches. This CDR3 is 13 amino acids long. Germline V gene lookup returns CDR1 SEHNR and CDR2 FQNEAQ (reference sequence). The repertoire was sequenced with immunoSEQ multiplex PCR; TCRdb's copy has only in-frame clones and lacks some. Altogether 110,000 to 150,000 clones are present, approximately 85% being singletons, with the ten largest covering 8%. The sample belongs to a study of T cell responses to AZD1222 COVID-19 vaccine. Here the sequenced sample was peripheral blood, taken on day 0 of AZD1222 vaccination. V usage is TRBV7-9 and J usage is TRBJ1-1; 7 bases are a match to TRBD1. The source of this sequence is an adult in good health. CDR3 amino acids: CASSLTGEGQAFF. In DNA form, the CDR3 reads TGTGCCAGCAGCCTCACAGGGGAGGGCCAAGCTTTCTTT.